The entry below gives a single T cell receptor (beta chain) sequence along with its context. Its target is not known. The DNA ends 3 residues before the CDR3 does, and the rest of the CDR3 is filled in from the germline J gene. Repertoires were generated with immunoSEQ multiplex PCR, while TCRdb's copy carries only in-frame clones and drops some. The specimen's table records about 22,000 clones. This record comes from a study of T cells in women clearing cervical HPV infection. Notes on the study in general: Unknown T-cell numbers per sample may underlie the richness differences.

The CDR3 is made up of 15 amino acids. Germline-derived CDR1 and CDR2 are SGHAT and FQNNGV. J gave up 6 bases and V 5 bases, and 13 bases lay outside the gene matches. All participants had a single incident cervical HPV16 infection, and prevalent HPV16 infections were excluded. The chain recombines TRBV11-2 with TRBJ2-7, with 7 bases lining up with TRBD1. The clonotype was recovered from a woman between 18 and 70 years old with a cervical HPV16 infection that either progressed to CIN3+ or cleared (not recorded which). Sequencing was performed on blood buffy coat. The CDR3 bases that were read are TGTGCCAGCAGCCCCCCAGGGGGAGTATTCAGCGAG. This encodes CASSPPGGVFSE. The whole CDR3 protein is CASSPPGGVFSEQYF. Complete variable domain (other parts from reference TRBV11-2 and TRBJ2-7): EAGVAQSPRYKIIEKRQSVAFWCNPISGHATLYWYQQILGQGPKLLIQFQNNGVVDDSQLPKDRFSAERLKGVDSTLKIQPAKLEDSAVYLCASSPPGGVFSEQYFGPGTRLTVT.